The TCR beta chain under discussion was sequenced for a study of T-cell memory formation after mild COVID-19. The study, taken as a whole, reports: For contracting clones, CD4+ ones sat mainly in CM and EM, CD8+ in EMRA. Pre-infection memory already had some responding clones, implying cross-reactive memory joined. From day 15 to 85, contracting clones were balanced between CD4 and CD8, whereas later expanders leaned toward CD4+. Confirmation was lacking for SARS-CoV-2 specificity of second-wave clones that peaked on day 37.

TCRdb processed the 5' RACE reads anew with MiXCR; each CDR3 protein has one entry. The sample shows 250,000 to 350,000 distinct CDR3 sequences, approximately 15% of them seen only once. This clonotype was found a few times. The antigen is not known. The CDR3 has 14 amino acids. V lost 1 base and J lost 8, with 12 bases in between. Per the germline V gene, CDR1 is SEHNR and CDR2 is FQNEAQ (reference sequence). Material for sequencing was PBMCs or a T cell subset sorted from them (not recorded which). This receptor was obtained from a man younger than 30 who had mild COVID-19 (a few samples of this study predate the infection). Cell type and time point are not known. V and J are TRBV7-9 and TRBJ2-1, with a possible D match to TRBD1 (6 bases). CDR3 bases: TGTGCCAGCAGCTTAGAAGACAGGTCATATGAGCAGTTCTTC. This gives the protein CASSLEDRSYEQFF. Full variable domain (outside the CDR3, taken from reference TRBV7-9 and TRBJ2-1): DTGVSQNPRHKITKRGQNVTFRCDPISEHNRLYWYRQTLGQGPEFLTYFQNEAQLEKSRLLSDRFSAERPKGSFSTLEIQRTEQGDSAMYLCASSLEDRSYEQFFGPGTRLTVL.